This record looks at one T cell receptor beta chain sequence and its context. The antigen is unknown. With a J-beta primer mix and a sample-barcoded 5' primer, a second PCR ran about 7 to 11 cycles. MiXCR, applied by TCRdb to the 5' RACE reads, yields one record per CDR3 protein. Of about 1.8 million distinct CDR3 sequences detected, about 50% appear once; the ten largest clones hold about 2.1%. The data are from a study of blood T cells in healthy people across ages. The CDR3 consists of 13 residues. With 4 bases removed from V and 1 base from J, the gap between germline ends came to 10 bases. Germline-derived CDR1 and CDR2 are SQVTM and ANQGSEA. Study findings and constraints: Age advanced and TCR beta diversity per million T cells fell, roughly linearly. Because donor CMV status was unknown, expanded clonotype changes were possibly confounded.

The TCR originated in a woman in her forties in good health. The specimen was blood. This chain connects TRBV29-1 to TRBJ1-2; D unclear. The CDR3 nucleotides read TGCAGCGTTGTGGCGCAGTATAACTATGGCTACACCTTC. Its translation: CSVVAQYNYGYTF.